This record concerns one T cell receptor (beta chain) sequence. Only in-frame clones appear in the TCRdb table, and some are missing; sequencing was by immunoSEQ multiplex PCR. This table holds roughly 280,000 clones, 80% to 90% found once. CDR1 and CDR2 (germline): SEHNR, FQNEAQ (reference sequence). The CDR3 has 15 residues. V lost 6 bases to trimming and J lost 1 base; unmatched junction nucleotides: 5. This sample was taken from a study of blood T cell repertoires in COVID-19. Sequencing was done on a sample of peripheral blood. The sequence came from a man aged 55 to 70 with acute or convalescent COVID-19. This chain joins TRBV7-9 and TRBJ2-7; TRBD1 agrees at 11 bases. The CDR3 nucleotides read TGTGCCAGCAGACGCGGGACAGGGGGTTCCTACGAGCAGTACTTC. Protein: CASRRGTGGSYEQYF.